This T cell receptor (beta chain) was profiled in a study of shared clonotypes between healthy human individuals. General study results and limits: The authors sampled blood alone, and tissue repertoires likely differ. Among several donors, approximately 5% of naive CD4 clonotypes were found in common.

V lost 6 bases and J 4 bases, leaving 7 bases between the germline ends. CDR1 is MNHEY, CDR2 SVGAGI, per germline. This CDR3 has 11 amino acids. About this clone itself: Its antigen is not identified.

Donation came from healthy HIV-negative adults that had no recent acute infections or vaccinations. TCRdb's table, derived via immunoSEQ multiplex PCR, lists solely in-frame clones and lacks some. The table lists about 1.5 million clones, approximately 98% of them singletons, with 0.45% in the top ten. The chain is built from TRBV6-5 and TRBJ2-7, with a possible D match to TRBD2 (6 bases). This clonotype was sampled from a man in his thirties or forties in good health. The sequencing input was naive CD4+ T cells sorted from blood. The subset was: CD45RA+ positively selected. Written as DNA, the CDR3 is TGTGCCAGCAGGGGAGGTTACGAGCAGTACTTC. Its translation is CASRGGYEQYF.